The 21 T cell receptor beta chains below all came from one sample that was sequenced in a study of a mutant IDH1 vaccine in newly diagnosed glioma (dated by TCRdb to the early 2020s). Reading the label with the study, this specimen's time point is: week 23, last vaccination. Every vaccine dose consisted of 300 ug of a 20-mer mutant IDH1 peptide in Montanide, administered subcutaneously together with topical imiquimod. Preparation of the library involved the immunoSEQ multiplex PCR assay. What TCRdb holds here is the immuneACCESS table cut down to in-frame rearrangements. Part of the clones is not present; checked against another copy, under half of the missing clones reflect an unresolved V gene, and the others are unexplained. This sample has about 77,000 clones in its table, and around 85% of those were observed once. 0.6% to 0.95% of the sample is in the top ten clones. These TCRs' antigens remain unknown.

Specimen: PBMCs, collected from a glioma patient whose treatment included an IDH1 peptide vaccine. The receptor source for this set is a woman aged 45-59 years with glioma.

As regards this clone: One junction end disagrees with the germline gene, perhaps due to a read error. The rearrangement links TRBV7-8 to TRBJ1-1, with 7 bases that match TRBD1. Germline values: CDR1 SGHVS, CDR2 FQNEAQ. This CDR3 spans 15 amino acids. CDR3 nucleotide sequence: TGTGCCAGCAGCTTAGGGAGGGAGGGGGCCCCCCGGGCTTTTTTT. It encodes CASSLGREGAPRAFF.

The CDR3 coding sequence is TGTGCCAGCAGTGAAGGGACAGGGGGCCCAGATACGCAGTATTTT. Its translation is CASSEGTGGPDTQYF. The chain recombines TRBV6-1 with TRBJ2-3; 11 nucleotides agree with TRBD1. This CDR3 is built from 15 residues. V lost 1 base to trimming and J lost 4 bases; unmatched junction nucleotides: 1. CDR1 and CDR2 from the germline V gene are MNHNS and SASEGT.

The gene calls are TRBV6-5 and TRBJ1-2; weak D call: TRBD1 (6 bases). V was clipped by 6 bases and J by 8 bases, with 16 bases between them. This CDR3 has 13 residues. Germline V lookup: CDR1 MNHEY, CDR2 SVGAGI. DNA of the CDR3: TGTGCCAGCAGACAACAGGGATTAGGAGGCTACACCTTC. Translated: CASRQQGLGGYTF.

The chain links TRBV12-5 to TRBJ2-1; TRBD1 matches 8 bases. The length of the CDR3 is 13 residues. Germline V gene sequence: CDR1 LGHNT, CDR2 FRNRAP. V was clipped by 1 base and J by 9 bases; unmatched bases: 2. The CDR3 sequence is CASGLATGAEQFF. The CDR3 DNA sequence: TGTGCTAGTGGTTTGGCGACAGGGGCTGAGCAGTTCTTC.

The genes are TRBV10-2 and TRBJ1-5, with D hard to call. Trimming stripped 3 bases from V and 11 bases from J, with 11 bases between. The CDR3 is 12 residues long. Germline assignment: CDR1 WSHSY and CDR2 SAAADI. The CDR3 region has the DNA TGCGCCAGCAGTGACAGCGTAGGAGCCCAGCATTTT. This sequence encodes CASSDSVGAQHF.

The chain uses TRBV4-2 and TRBJ2-1; TRBD2 aligns across 8 bases. The germline gives CDR1 LGHNA, CDR2 YNFKEQ. Germline trimming cut 8 bases from V and 3 bases from J; bases unmatched to any gene: 12. CDR3 length: 16 residues. CDR3 region: CASRLSGRKDYNEQFF. The CDR3 DNA follows: TGTGCCAGCCGGCTCAGCGGGAGAAAAGACTACAATGAGCAGTTCTTC.

This chain joins TRBV5-1 and TRBJ2-5; the match to TRBD1 covers 7 bases. Trimming at V came to 2 bases and at J to 1 base, leaving 5 bases not matched to a gene. The length of the CDR3 is 15 residues. Germline-derived CDR1 and CDR2 are SGHRS and YFSETQ. DNA for the CDR3: TGCGCCAGCAGCTTTATGGGACAGCCCCAAGAGACCCAGTACTTC. Amino acids: CASSFMGQPQETQYF.

This clone was observed a few times. The chain employs TRBV5-4 and TRBJ1-1; no definite D call. Looked up from germline, CDR1 is SGHNT and CDR2 is YYREEE (reference sequence). V was trimmed by 2 bases and J by 3 bases, leaving 11 bases between them. CDR3 length equals 14 residues. The CDR3 sequence: CASSFAGYDTEAFF. Here the CDR3 DNA reads TGTGCCAGCAGCTTTGCTGGGTACGACACTGAAGCTTTCTTT.

This chain links TRBV10-2 with TRBJ1-6; D gene unclear. Germline CDR1 WSHSY, CDR2 SAAADI. Trimming left V 6 bases short and J 1 base short, with 13 bases between. This CDR3 spans 16 amino acids. The CDR3 loop reads CASRDFGRSYNSPLHF. The CDR3 nucleotides are TGCGCCAGCAGAGACTTCGGGAGGTCCTATAATTCACCCCTCCACTTT.

This chain links TRBV10-3 with TRBJ2-2, with TRBD2 matching 12 bases. Trimming removed 6 bases from V and 1 base from J; junction bases left unmatched: 15. This CDR3 has 20 amino acids. CDR1 is ENHRY, CDR2 SYGVKD, per germline. This CDR3 is CAISAGARTSGTVNTGELFF. The CDR3 region has the DNA TGTGCCATCAGCGCCGGGGCCCGGACTAGCGGGACCGTGAACACCGGGGAGCTGTTTTTT.

The chain uses TRBV11-2 and TRBJ2-5, with TRBD2 matching over 12 bases. The V and J ends lost 5 bases and 3 bases, in that order; junction bases with no gene match: 1. CDR1 is SGHAT, CDR2 FQNNGV, per germline. The CDR3 is 14 amino acids. CDR3 bases: TGTGCCAGCAGCCTAGCGGGAGGGGAAGAGACCCAGTACTTC. It codes for CASSLAGGEETQYF.

CDR3 sequence: CASSPYLDSSYNEQFF. In nucleotides, the CDR3 is TGTGCCAGCAGCCCATATCTCGACAGCTCCTACAATGAGCAGTTCTTC. The chain employs TRBV6-4 and TRBJ2-1; the D gene is possibly TRBD1 (5 bases). The V end lost 6 bases, the J end lost 0 bases, and 15 bases lay between the germline ends. From germline, CDR1 is MRHNA and CDR2 SNTAGT. The CDR3 totals 16 residues.

The rearrangement uses TRBV10-3 and TRBJ1-1; D ambiguous. CDR1 ENHRY and CDR2 SYGVKD come from the germline V gene. V was clipped by 0 bases and J by 7 bases, with 9 bases between them. CDR3 size: 13 residues. The CDR3: CAISESGRFEAFF. CDR3 bases: TGTGCCATCAGTGAGTCAGGCAGGTTTGAAGCTTTCTTT.

The chain employs TRBV20-1 and TRBJ2-5; no reliable D call. The CDR3 has 11 residues. Germline values: CDR1 DFQATT, CDR2 SNEGSKA (reference sequence). Trimming took off 6 bases at V and 9 bases at J, with 14 bases between the two ends. The CDR3 sequence: CSAPKGQAQYF. The CDR3 bases are TGCAGTGCACCTAAGGGTCAGGCCCAGTACTTC.

J is TRBJ1-2 and V is TRBV15; 7 positions match TRBD1. Germline loops: CDR1 LNHNV, CDR2 YYDKDF (reference sequence). The CDR3 is made up of 14 amino acids. The V and J ends lost 3 bases and 6 bases, in that order; junction bases with no gene match: 7. The CDR3 coding sequence is TGTGCCACCAGCAGCCGAGTGACAGGGAATGGCTACACCTTC. Amino acids: CATSSRVTGNGYTF.

A note on this clone: The sample holds other DNA sequences that translate to the same CDR3. The rearrangement links TRBV11-3 to TRBJ1-1; perhaps TRBD1 as D (5 bases). Trimming stripped 5 bases from V and 1 base from J, with 5 bases between. The CDR3 consists of 12 residues. Per the germline V gene, CDR1 is SGHNT and CDR2 is YENEEA. The CDR3 here is CASSQGNTEAFF. CDR3 in DNA: TGTGCCAGCAGCCAGGGGAACACTGAAGCTTTCTTT. The variable domain in full, with the rest retrieved from reference TRBV11-3 and TRBJ1-1, is EAGVVQSPRYKIIEKKQPVAFWCNPISGHNTLYWYLQNLGQGPELLIRYENEEAVDDSQLPKDRFSAERLKGVDSTLKIQPAELGDSAVYLCASSQGNTEAFFGQGTRLTVV.

This clone showed up just once. The J gene is TRBJ1-1, the V gene TRBV9; the D is unclear. Germline CDR1 reads SGDLS; CDR2 reads YYNGEE. With 0 bases removed from V and 1 base from J, the gap between germline ends came to 10 bases. The CDR3 extends over 15 amino acids. Written as DNA, the CDR3 is TGTGCCAGCAGCGTAGAGGGAATAGGGAACACTGAAGCTTTCTTT. This sequence encodes CASSVEGIGNTEAFF.

The V call is TRBV18, the J call TRBJ2-7; D is possibly TRBD1 (6 bases). Germline V CDR1 and CDR2: KGHSH, LQKENI. The CDR3 consists of 15 residues. V dropped 2 bases and J dropped 2 bases, with 13 bases sitting between them. CDR3 sequence: CASSPWGQFPYEQYF. The CDR3 nucleotides read TGTGCCAGCTCACCATGGGGGCAGTTCCCCTACGAGCAGTACTTC. The complete variable domain, with remaining parts taken from reference TRBV18 and TRBJ2-7, reads NAGVMQNPRHLVRRRGQEARLRCSPMKGHSHVYWYRQLPEEGLKFMVYLQKENIIDESGMPKERFSAEFPKEGPSILRIQQVVRGDSAAYFCASSPWGQFPYEQYFGPGTRLTVT.

This clone was recorded once. V usage is TRBV28 and J usage is TRBJ2-7; no clear D. This CDR3 is 14 amino acids long. Trimming removed 3 bases at V and 3 bases at J, with 12 bases between. The germline V gene has CDR1 MDHEN and CDR2 SYDVKM. CDR3 bases: TGTGCCAGCAGTTTGGATGTGGGCGTCTACGAGCAGTACTTC. This gives the protein CASSLDVGVYEQYF. Supplemented by reference TRBV28 and TRBJ2-7, the full variable domain reads DVKVTQSSRYLVKRTGEKVFLECVQDMDHENMFWYRQDPGLGLRLIYFSYDVKMKEKGDIPEGYSVSREKKERFSLILESASTNQTSMYLCASSLDVGVYEQYFGPGTRLTVT.

In DNA, the CDR3 is TGTGCCAGCAGCGTAGCAGGGATGACCAAAAACATTCAGTACTTC. Protein product: CASSVAGMTKNIQYF. The chain links TRBV9 to TRBJ2-4, with a tentative D call TRBD1 (5 bases). Deletions cut 0 bases from V and 2 bases from J, with 9 bases between. Per germline, CDR1 SGDLS and CDR2 YYNGEE. The CDR3 consists of 15 residues.

The J gene is TRBJ2-2, the V gene TRBV28, with TRBD1 matching over 9 bases. CDR3 length: 15 amino acids. In germline, CDR1 is MDHEN, CDR2 SYDVKM. V gave up 6 bases and J gave up 5 bases; unmatched junction bases: 7. CDR3 residues: CASSPAGTGTGELFF. CDR3 sequence (DNA): TGTGCCAGCAGCCCCGCCGGGACAGGGACCGGGGAGCTGTTTTTT.